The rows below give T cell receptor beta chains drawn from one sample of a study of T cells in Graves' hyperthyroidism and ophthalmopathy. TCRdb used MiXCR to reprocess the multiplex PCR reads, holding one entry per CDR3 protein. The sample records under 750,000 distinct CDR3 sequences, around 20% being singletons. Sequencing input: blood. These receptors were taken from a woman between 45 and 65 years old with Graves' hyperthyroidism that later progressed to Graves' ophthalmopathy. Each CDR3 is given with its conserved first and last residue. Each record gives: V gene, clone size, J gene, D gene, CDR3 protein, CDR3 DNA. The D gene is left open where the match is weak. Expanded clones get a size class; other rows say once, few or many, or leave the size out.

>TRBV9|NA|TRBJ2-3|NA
CASSPRLGRTDTQYF
TGTGCCAGCAGCCCGCGCCTGGGACGCACAGATACGCAGTATTTT
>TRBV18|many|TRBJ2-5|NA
CASSREGKETQYF
TGTGCCAGCTCCAGGGAAGGAAAAGAGACCCAGTACTTC
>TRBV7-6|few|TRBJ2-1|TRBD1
CASSLPGQGLFF
TGTGCCAGCAGCTTACCCGGACAGGGTCTGTTCTTC
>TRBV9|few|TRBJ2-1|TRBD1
CASSVGTGRVEQFF
TGTGCCAGCAGCGTAGGGACAGGGCGGGTTGAGCAGTTCTTC
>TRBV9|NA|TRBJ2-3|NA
CASSVSWGQSSTDTQYF
TGTGCCAGCAGCGTAAGTTGGGGGCAGAGTAGCACAGATACGCAGTATTTT
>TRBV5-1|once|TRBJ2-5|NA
CASSLEPTQETQYF
TGCGCCAGCAGCTTGGAGCCGACTCAAGAGACCCAGTACTTC
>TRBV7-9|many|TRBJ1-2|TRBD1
CASSYAGTGGIAGYTF
TGTGCCAGCAGCTACGCCGGGACAGGGGGAATTGCTGGCTACACCTTC
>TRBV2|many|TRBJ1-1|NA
CASSAGHLPEAFF
TGTGCCAGCAGTGCGGGACACCTTCCCGAAGCTTTCTTT
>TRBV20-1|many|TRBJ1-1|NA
CSALGTTNTEAFF
TGCAGTGCTCTCGGGACAACGAACACTGAAGCTTTCTTT
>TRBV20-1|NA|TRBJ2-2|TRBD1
CSARGGDRVTGELFF
TGCAGTGCTAGAGGGGGGGACAGGGTCACCGGGGAGCTGTTTTTT
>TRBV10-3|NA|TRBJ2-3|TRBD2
CAITAGGPLDTQYF
TGTGCCATCACAGCGGGGGGGCCCCTAGATACGCAGTATTTT
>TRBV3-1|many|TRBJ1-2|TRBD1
CASSQGQGYVGYGYTF
TGTGCCAGCAGCCAAGGACAGGGGTACGTTGGCTATGGCTACACCTTC
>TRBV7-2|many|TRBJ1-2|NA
CASRSDGYYGYTF
TGTGCCAGCAGATCGGACGGATACTATGGCTACACCTTC
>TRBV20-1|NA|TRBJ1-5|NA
CSTRRGGKSDQPQHF
TGCAGTACCCGACGGGGAGGGAAGAGCGATCAGCCCCAGCATTTT
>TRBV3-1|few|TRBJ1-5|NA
CASSNRASDQPQHF
TGTGCCAGTTCGAACAGGGCCTCCGATCAGCCCCAGCATTTT
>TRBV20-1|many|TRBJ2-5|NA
CSARGVGRLETQYF
TGCAGTGCTAGAGGGGTGGGGAGATTAGAGACCCAGTACTTC
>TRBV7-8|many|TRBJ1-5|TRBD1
CASSPDRGNYPQHF
TGTGCCAGCAGCCCAGACAGGGGCAATTATCCCCAGCATTTT
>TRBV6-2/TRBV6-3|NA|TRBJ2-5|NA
CASSYSAGEETQYF
TGTGCCAGCAGTTACTCTGCAGGGGAGGAGACCCAGTACTTC
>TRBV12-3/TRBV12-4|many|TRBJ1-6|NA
CASRGAGAYNSPLHF
TGTGCCAGCAGGGGAGCCGGGGCCTATAATTCACCCCTCCACTTT
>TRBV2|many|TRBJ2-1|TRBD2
CASDEVAGGSEQFF
TGTGCCAGCGATGAAGTAGCGGGGGGTTCTGAGCAGTTCTTC
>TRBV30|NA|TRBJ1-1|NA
CAWNRRGNTEAFF
TGTGCCTGGAATCGGAGGGGGAACACTGAAGCTTTCTTT
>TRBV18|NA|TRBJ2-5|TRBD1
CASSPGDRGSHQETQYF
TGTGCCAGCTCACCGGGGGACAGGGGCTCCCACCAAGAGACCCAGTACTTC
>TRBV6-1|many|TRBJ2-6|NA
CASSDRYSGANVLTF
TGTGCCAGCAGTGATCGATACTCTGGGGCCAACGTCCTGACTTTC
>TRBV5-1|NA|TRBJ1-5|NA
CASSLEGELTQPQHF
TGCGCCAGCAGCTTGGAAGGGGAGCTCACTCAGCCCCAGCATTTT
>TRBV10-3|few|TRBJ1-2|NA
CAISESTLGVTF
TGTGCCATCAGTGAGTCCACCCTGGGTGTCACCTTC
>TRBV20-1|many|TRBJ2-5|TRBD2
CSARDDTSGGLWDQYF
TGCAGTGCTAGAGATGATACTAGCGGGGGGCTCTGGGACCAGTACTTC
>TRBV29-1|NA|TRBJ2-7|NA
CSAVGDNSYEQYF
TGCAGCGCCGTGGGGGACAACTCCTACGAGCAGTACTTC
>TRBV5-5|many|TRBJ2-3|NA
CASSLGYGDTQYF
TGTGCCAGCAGCTTAGGATACGGAGATACGCAGTATTTT
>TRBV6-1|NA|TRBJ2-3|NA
CASSEDYLSTDTQYF
TGTGCCAGCAGCGAGGACTACCTGAGCACAGATACGCAGTATTTT
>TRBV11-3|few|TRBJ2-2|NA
CASSTSTMRGEQAPGELFF
TGTGCCAGCAGCACATCGACTATGCGGGGCGAACAAGCTCCCGGGGAGCTGTTTTTT
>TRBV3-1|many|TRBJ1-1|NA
CASSDGASNTEAFF
TGTGCCAGCAGTGATGGGGCCTCGAACACTGAAGCTTTCTTT
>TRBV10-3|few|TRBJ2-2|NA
CAISGTGPNTGELFF
TGTGCCATCAGTGGGACGGGACCAAACACCGGGGAGCTGTTTTTT
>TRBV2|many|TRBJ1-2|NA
CASSHAPGNYGYTF
TGTGCCAGCAGTCACGCGCCGGGGAACTATGGCTACACCTTC
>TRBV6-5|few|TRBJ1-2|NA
CASSYSGPLLEGYTF
TGTGCCAGCAGTTACTCGGGGCCACTCCTAGAAGGCTACACCTTC
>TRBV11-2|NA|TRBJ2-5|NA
CASNQDEAKETQYF
TGTGCCAGCAACCAAGATGAGGCCAAAGAGACCCAGTACTTC
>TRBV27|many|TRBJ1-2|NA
CASSLTPASLLSYGYTF
TGTGCCAGCAGTTTAACGCCAGCTTCCCTCCTATCCTATGGCTACACCTTC
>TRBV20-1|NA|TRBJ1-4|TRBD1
CSAARGRDEKLFF
TGCAGTGCTGCCAGGGGGAGGGATGAAAAACTGTTTTTT
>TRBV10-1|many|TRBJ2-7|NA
CASSEYSAYEQYF
TGCGCCAGCAGTGAGTACTCTGCCTACGAGCAGTACTTC
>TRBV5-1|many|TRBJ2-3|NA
CASSLQGRVSDTQYF
TGCGCCAGCAGCTTGCAGGGACGAGTTAGCGATACGCAGTATTTT
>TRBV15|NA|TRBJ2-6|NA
CATSPRDGSHSGANVLTF
TGTGCCACCAGCCCCCGGGACGGATCACACTCTGGGGCCAACGTCCTGACTTTC
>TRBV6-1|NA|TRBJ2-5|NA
CASSTPYFQETQYF
TGTGCCAGCAGCACGCCGTACTTCCAAGAGACCCAGTACTTC
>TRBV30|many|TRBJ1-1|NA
CAWEVGISEAFF
TGTGCCTGGGAAGTAGGAATTTCCGAAGCTTTCTTT
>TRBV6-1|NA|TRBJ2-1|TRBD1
CASSRDRDVSEQFF
TGTGCCAGCAGCCGGGACAGGGACGTGAGTGAGCAGTTCTTC
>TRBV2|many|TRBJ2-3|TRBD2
CASTALLAGGFTDTQYF
TGTGCCAGCACCGCGTTACTAGCGGGGGGGTTCACAGATACGCAGTATTTT
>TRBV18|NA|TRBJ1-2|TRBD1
CASSPKTGLDYGYTF
TGTGCCAGCTCACCTAAGACAGGGCTGGACTACGGCTACACCTTC
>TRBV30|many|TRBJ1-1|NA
CAWSSGRGDTEAFF
TGTGCCTGGAGTTCGGGCAGGGGAGACACTGAAGCTTTCTTT
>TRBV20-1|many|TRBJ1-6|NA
CSASSGEYNSPLHF
TGCAGTGCTAGTTCCGGGGAGTATAATTCACCCCTCCACTTT
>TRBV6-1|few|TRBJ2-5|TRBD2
CASSPRLAAKTQYF
TGTGCCAGCAGTCCTAGACTAGCGGCGAAGACCCAGTACTTC
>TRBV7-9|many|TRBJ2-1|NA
CASSPDNNEQFF
TGTGCCAGCAGCCCCGACAACAATGAGCAGTTCTTC
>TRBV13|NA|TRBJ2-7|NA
CASSPDNLNEQYF
TGTGCCAGCAGCCCTGACAACTTGAACGAGCAGTACTTC